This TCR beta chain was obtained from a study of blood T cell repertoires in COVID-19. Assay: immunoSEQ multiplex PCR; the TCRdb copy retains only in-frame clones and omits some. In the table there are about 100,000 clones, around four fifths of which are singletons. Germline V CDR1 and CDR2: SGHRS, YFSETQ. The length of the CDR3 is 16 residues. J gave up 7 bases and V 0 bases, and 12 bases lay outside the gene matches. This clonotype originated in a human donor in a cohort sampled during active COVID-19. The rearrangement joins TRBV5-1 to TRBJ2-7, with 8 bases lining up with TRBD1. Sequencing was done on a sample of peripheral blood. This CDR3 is CASSLGSRGPGAEQYF. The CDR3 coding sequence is TGCGCCAGCAGCTTGGGCTCCAGGGGGCCAGGGGCGGAGCAGTACTTC. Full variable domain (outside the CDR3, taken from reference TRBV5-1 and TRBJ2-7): KAGVTQTPRYLIKTRGQQVTLSCSPISGHRSVSWYQQTPGQGLQFLFEYFSETQRNKGNFPGRFSGRQFSNSRSEMNVSTLELGDSALYLCASSLGSRGPGAEQYFGPGTRLTVT.